Relative to its sample, the clone carrying this TCR beta chain is medium-sized (0.01 to 0.1%). Regarding time point: sample taken at primary tumor resection. Tumor, nontumor lung or frozen PBMC supplied whole RNA that was sequenced unsorted. Patients with untreated early-stage non-small cell lung cancer, numbering 72, were the donors. Trimming removed 6 bases from V and 10 bases from J, with 12 bases in between. The germline V gene encodes CDR1 MDHEN and CDR2 SYDVKM. This CDR3 spans 11 amino acids. This entry is derived from a study of spatial heterogeneity in lung cancer. Every molecule of TCR cDNA had its own unique molecular identifier. TCRdb independently ran MiXCR on the 5' RACE reads; one entry per CDR3 protein. Of 4,000 to 5,500 distinct CDR3 sequences listed, approximately 16% are singletons.

This chain links TRBV28 with TRBJ1-1, with D hard to call. The receptor's source is a male donor with early-stage non-small cell lung cancer. This specimen was normal lung tissue next to the tumor, taken at surgery. The CDR3 reads CASSYPSGAFF. The CDR3 DNA sequence: TGTGCCAGCAGCTACCCTTCGGGAGCTTTCTTT.